These T cell receptor beta chains were read from a single sample in a study of blood T cells in healthy people across ages. TCRdb reprocessed the 5' RACE reads with MiXCR, giving one entry per CDR3 protein. The table lists over 1,500,000 distinct CDR3 sequences, roughly two fifths of them singletons. Sequencing used blood. The receptors were gathered from a human donor in good health. Each CDR3 is given with its conserved first and last residue. D genes are given only for firm matches. Clone size appears in some rows only: once, few, many, or a class for an expanded clone.

TRBV20-1,TRBJ2-7,few,TRBD2,TGCAGTGCTAGAGGGGGACTAGCGGGGGGTTACGAGCAGTACTTC,CSARGGLAGGYEQYF
TRBV6-2/TRBV6-3,TRBJ1-4,NA,NA,TGTGCCAGCAGTTACCCGCGAGGACAGAATAATGAAAAACTGTTTTTT,CASSYPRGQNNEKLFF
TRBV12-3/TRBV12-4,TRBJ1-6,few,TRBD1,TGTGCCAGCAGTCTCGTGCGTGGGGACAGCTATAATTCACCCCTCCACTTT,CASSLVRGDSYNSPLHF
TRBV12-3/TRBV12-4,TRBJ1-1,NA,NA,TGTGCCAGCATCGCCTGGGGCTCTGCCGAAGCTTTCTTT,CASIAWGSAEAFF
TRBV4-3,TRBJ1-5,NA,TRBD1,TGCGCCAGCAGCCTCGGGACAGCCATTAAGTGGCCCCAGCATTTT,CASSLGTAIKWPQHF
TRBV7-2,TRBJ1-2,NA,NA,TGTGCCAGCAGCTTAGCGTCGGTTGCCCATGGCTACACCTTC,CASSLASVAHGYTF
TRBV7-9,TRBJ1-1,NA,NA,TGTGCCAGCAGCTTCGATAAGACCTCCATGAACACTGAAGCTTTCTTT,CASSFDKTSMNTEAFF
TRBV9,TRBJ2-1,NA,NA,TGTGCCAGCAGCGTAGCGGGGGGCTACGGACGTGAGCAGTTCTTC,CASSVAGGYGREQFF
TRBV20-1,TRBJ2-3,NA,NA,TGCAGTGCTACGAGGTCCGGAACAGATACGCAGTATTTT,CSATRSGTDTQYF
TRBV11-2,TRBJ2-7,few,NA,TGTGCCAGCAGCTTGAACAGGGTAGGATACGAGCAGTACTTC,CASSLNRVGYEQYF
TRBV11-3,TRBJ2-1,NA,NA,TGTGCCAGCAGCCCATCCTCTAGCAGTATCTATGAGCAGTTCTTC,CASSPSSSSIYEQFF
TRBV3-1,TRBJ2-1,NA,TRBD2,TGTGCCAGCAGCCCCCGGACTAGCGGGGGTGAGCAGTTCTTC,CASSPRTSGGEQFF
TRBV6-5,TRBJ1-2,NA,TRBD1,TGTGCCAGCAGTTACTCGAGGACAGGGACAGGGGGCTACACCTTC,CASSYSRTGTGGYTF
TRBV19,TRBJ1-5,NA,NA,TGTGCCAGTAGTATATCAGGGTTGGGCAATCAGCCCCAGCATTTT,CASSISGLGNQPQHF
TRBV7-2,TRBJ2-7,NA,NA,TGTGCCAGCAGCCCCTCCCAAGCTGGCTTTGTCCTCTCCTACGAGCAGTACTTC,CASSPSQAGFVLSYEQYF
TRBV6-1,TRBJ2-7,few,TRBD1,TGTGCCAGCAGGGGGACGGGACAGGGAGGATCCGAGCAGTACTTC,CASRGTGQGGSEQYF
TRBV9,TRBJ2-5,NA,TRBD2,TGTGCCAGCAGCGTAGGAAATAGCGGGGGGCAAGAGACCCAGTACTTC,CASSVGNSGGQETQYF
TRBV29-1,TRBJ1-2,NA,NA,TGCAGCGTTGAAGGTGGCAGGGGAGCCCCTAACTATGGCTACACCTTC,CSVEGGRGAPNYGYTF
TRBV4-2,TRBJ2-4,NA,NA,TGTGCCAGCAGCCAAGCAGGAGGGGATGGGAACATTCAGTACTTC,CASSQAGGDGNIQYF
TRBV5-4,TRBJ1-2,NA,NA,TGTGCCAGCAGCTTATTGACCCTTGCTAACTATGGCTACACCTTC,CASSLLTLANYGYTF